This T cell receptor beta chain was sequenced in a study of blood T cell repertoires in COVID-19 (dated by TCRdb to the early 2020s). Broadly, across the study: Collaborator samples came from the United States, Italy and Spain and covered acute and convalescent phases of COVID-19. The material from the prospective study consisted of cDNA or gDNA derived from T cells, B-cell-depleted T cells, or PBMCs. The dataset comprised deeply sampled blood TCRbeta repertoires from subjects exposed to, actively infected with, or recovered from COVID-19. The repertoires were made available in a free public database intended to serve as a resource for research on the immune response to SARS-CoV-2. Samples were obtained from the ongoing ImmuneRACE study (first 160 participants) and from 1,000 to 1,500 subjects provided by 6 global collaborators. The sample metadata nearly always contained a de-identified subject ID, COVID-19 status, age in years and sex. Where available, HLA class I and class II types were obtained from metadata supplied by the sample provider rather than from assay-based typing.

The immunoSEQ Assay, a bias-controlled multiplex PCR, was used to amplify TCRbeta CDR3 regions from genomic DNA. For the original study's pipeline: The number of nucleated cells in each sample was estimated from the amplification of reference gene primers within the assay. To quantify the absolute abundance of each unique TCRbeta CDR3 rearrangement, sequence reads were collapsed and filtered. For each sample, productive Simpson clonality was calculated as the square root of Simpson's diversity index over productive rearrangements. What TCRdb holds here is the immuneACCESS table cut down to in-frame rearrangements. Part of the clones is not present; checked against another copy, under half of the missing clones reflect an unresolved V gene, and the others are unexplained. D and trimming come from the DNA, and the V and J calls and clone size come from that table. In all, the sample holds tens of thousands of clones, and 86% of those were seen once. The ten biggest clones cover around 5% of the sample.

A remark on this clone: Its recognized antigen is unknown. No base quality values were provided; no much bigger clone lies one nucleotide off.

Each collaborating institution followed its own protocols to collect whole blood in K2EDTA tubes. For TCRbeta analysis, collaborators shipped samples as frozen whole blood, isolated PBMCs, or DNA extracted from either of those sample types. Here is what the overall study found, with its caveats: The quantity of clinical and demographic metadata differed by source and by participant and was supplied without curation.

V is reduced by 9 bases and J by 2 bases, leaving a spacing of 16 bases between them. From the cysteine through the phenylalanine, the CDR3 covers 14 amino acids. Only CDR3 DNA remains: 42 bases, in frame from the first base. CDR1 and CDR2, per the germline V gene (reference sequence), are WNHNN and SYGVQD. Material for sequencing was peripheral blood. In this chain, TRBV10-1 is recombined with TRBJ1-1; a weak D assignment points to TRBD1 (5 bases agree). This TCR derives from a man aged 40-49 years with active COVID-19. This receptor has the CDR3 CASRPGRYNTEAFF. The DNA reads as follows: TGCGCCAGTCGGCCAGGGAGGTACAACACTGAAGCTTTCTTT.